This TCR beta chain appears in the sequencing data of a study of T cell responses to AZD1222 COVID-19 vaccine. As regards this clone: Its specificity is unknown.

The CDR3 runs 15 residues. CDR1 is LGHDT, CDR2 YNNKEL, per germline (reference sequence). Losses at the gene ends were 5 bases for V and 5 bases for J; bases not matched to a gene: 11. Method: immunoSEQ multiplex PCR; TCRdb's copy keeps in-frame clones and lacks some. The table includes about 150,000 clones, roughly nine tenths detected once. Study results and caveats: Seropositive at baseline were only six or seven AZD1222 recipients.

Sample: peripheral blood, taken on day 0 of AZD1222 vaccination. This clonotype originated in an adult in good health. This sequence joins TRBV3-1 (or the pseudogene TRBV3-2) and TRBJ2-7; 8 bases are shared with TRBD2. The CDR3 loop reads CASSFREGALHEQYF. The CDR3 DNA follows: TGTGCCAGCAGCTTTCGGGAGGGTGCCCTCCACGAGCAGTACTTC.